Shown below are 4 T cell receptor beta chains from a single sample sequenced in a study of long-term antiretroviral therapy in people with HIV. With survey level as its setting, the immunoSEQ assay was v3.0. The protocol was immunoSEQ multiplex PCR, while the TCRdb copy is restricted to in-frame clones and leaves out a portion. This table has more than 45,000 clones, about 81% appearing once. Source: unsorted PBMCs, taken 0.8 years after starting antiretroviral therapy. These receptors were collected from a young woman with HIV.

This clone was seen only once. This chain uses TRBV19 with TRBJ2-2; D is undetermined. V lost 2 bases and J lost 1, with 5 bases in between. CDR3 length equals 14 residues. CDR1 and CDR2 (germline): LNHDA, SQIVND (reference sequence). In DNA form, the CDR3 reads TGTGCCAGTAGTATACTAGAGAACACCGGGGAGCTGTTTTTT. It yields the protein CASSILENTGELFF.

The chain links TRBV5-4 to TRBJ1-1; TRBD1 might be the D (5 bases). V lost 3 bases and J 4 bases, leaving 19 bases between the germline ends. Looked up from germline, CDR1 is SGHNT and CDR2 is YYREEE (reference sequence). The CDR3 length is 16 residues. CDR3 DNA sequence: TGTGCCAGCAGCTGGCCTTGGGGGGGTTCGAGCACTGAAGCTTTCTTT. Amino acids: CASSWPWGGSSTEAFF. Combining the CDR3 with reference TRBV5-4 and TRBJ1-1 gives the whole variable domain ETGVTQSPTHLIKTRGQQVTLRCSSQSGHNTVSWYQQALGQGPQFIFQYYREEENGRGNFPPRFSGLQFPNYSSELNVNALELDDSALYLCASSWPWGGSSTEAFFGQGTRLTVV.

V gene TRBV6-1 combines with J gene TRBJ2-1; D not certain. Germline lookup yields CDR1 MNHNS and CDR2 SASEGT. Trimming stripped 1 base from V and 7 bases from J, with 26 bases between. The CDR3 covers 19 residues. The CDR3 DNA is TGTGCCAGCAGTGAAGGCTCTTTCGTTAATAGCCACCTTGCTAATGAGCAGTTCTTC. As protein: CASSEGSFVNSHLANEQFF.

The V call is TRBV7-9, the J call TRBJ1-2; D perhaps matches TRBD1 (5 bases). The CDR3 consists of 16 residues. Trimming took off 0 bases at V and 3 bases at J, with 14 bases between the two ends. Germline CDR1 SEHNR, CDR2 FQNEAQ (reference sequence). CDR3 sequence: CASSLAESGLDYGYTF. Written as DNA, the CDR3 is TGTGCCAGCAGCTTAGCAGAGTCAGGGCTGGACTATGGCTACACCTTC.